This entry is about one T cell receptor beta chain. There are a few counts of this clonotype. Its antigen has not been determined. Base qualities are missing; no much larger clone stands one base away. The CDR3 runs 12 residues from the cysteine to the phenylalanine. Only the CDR3 DNA stays, 36 bases, in frame from base 1. CDR1 and CDR2, per the germline V gene, are SNHLY and FYNNEI. V sheds 1 base and J sheds 7 bases, leaving 7 bases between their ends. The source of the sample is a study of CD8 T cells in ankylosing spondylitis (dated by TCRdb to about 2017). Background for the entire study: T cell receptor beta repertoires were profiled in healthy donors and ankylosing spondylitis patients so that disease-linked TCR variants could be found. The full study cohort comprised 25 ankylosing spondylitis patients and 110 or so healthy donors. Peripheral blood was sampled, and synovial fluid was additionally collected from ankylosing spondylitis patients.

Broader findings and caveats from the paper: A TCR beta motif made up of under ten highly homologous amino acid variants appeared to be characteristic of blood from ankylosing spondylitis patients. Some of the motif variants had been reported before in the synovial fluid and blood of reactive arthritis patients, a finding that suggests common disease-initiation mechanisms. In peripheral blood, the disease-linked clones were found at relatively low frequencies and had a CD8+ phenotype. According to the report, matched synovial fluid samples from ankylosing spondylitis patients were significantly enriched for the disease-linked clones.

The reads were generated on an Illumina HiSeq 2500. Quantitative 5'-RACE with molecular barcodes was the method used to prepare the TCR beta libraries. The study's processing was this. To identify disease-linked TCR variants, a new computational method was used, one built on a probabilistic model of VDJ rearrangement. Starting from the raw public reads, TCRdb applied fastp trimming at Q25, assembled clones with MiXCR and retained in-frame beta chains. Rows merge per CDR3 protein into single entries with the most common DNA and genes. The V and J calls and clone size are TCRdb's, not the authors'. The sample includes roughly 700,000 distinct CDR3 sequences, with 19% observed a single time. The top ten clones comprise about 19% of the sample.

The sequencing sample was made of blood, either unsorted or a sorted T cell fraction (not recorded which). The chain is encoded by TRBV2 joined to TRBJ1-1, with an unclear D gene assignment. The sequence came from a male donor with ankylosing spondylitis. The DNA is TGTGCCAGCAGTGAAGGTGGCAGTGAAGCTTTCTTT. Its translation reads: CASSEGGSEAFF. When the CDR3 is completed using the reference TRBV2 and TRBJ1-1 genes on either side, the full variable domain is EPEVTQTPSHQVTQMGQEVILRCVPISNHLYFYWYRQILGQKVEFLVSFYNNEISEKSEIFDDQFSVERPDGSNFTLKIRSTKLEDSAMYFCASSEGGSEAFFGQGTRLTVV.